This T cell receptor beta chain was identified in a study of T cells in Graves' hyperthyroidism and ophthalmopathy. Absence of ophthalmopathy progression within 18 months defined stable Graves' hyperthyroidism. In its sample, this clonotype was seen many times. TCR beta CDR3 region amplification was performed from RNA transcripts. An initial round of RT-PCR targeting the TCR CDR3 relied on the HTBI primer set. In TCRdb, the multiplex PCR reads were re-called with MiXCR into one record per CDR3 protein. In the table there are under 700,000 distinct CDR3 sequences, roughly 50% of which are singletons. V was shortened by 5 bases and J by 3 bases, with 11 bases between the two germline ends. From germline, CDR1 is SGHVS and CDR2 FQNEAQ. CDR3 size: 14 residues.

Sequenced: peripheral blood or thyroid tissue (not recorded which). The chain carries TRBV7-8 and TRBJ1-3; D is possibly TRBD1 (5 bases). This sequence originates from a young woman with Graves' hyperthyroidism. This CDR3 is CASSPRDLGNTIYF. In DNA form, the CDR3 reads TGTGCCAGCAGCCCCAGGGATCTTGGAAACACCATATATTTT.